The source of this T cell receptor beta chain is a study of blood T cells in healthy people across ages. Using a J-beta primer mix together with a sample-barcoded 5' primer, a second PCR was run for about 6 to 12 cycles. With 12 random nucleotides, a template-switch adaptor tagged each individual cDNA molecule. TCRdb used MiXCR to reprocess the 5' RACE reads, holding one entry per CDR3 protein. The sample shows 800,000 to 950,000 distinct CDR3 sequences, around 48% of them seen only once. The CDR3 runs 13 residues. The germline V gene has CDR1 ENHRY and CDR2 SYGVKD. There are a few counts of this clonotype. Its antigen remains unknown. Study findings and constraints: With unsorted PBMCs, a conclusive comparison of naive versus antigen-experienced cells was not possible. Higher diversity and more naive CD4+ cells were features of long-lived donors, compared to aged donors.

This receptor was obtained from a young man in good health. Material for sequencing was blood. This sequence joins TRBV10-3 and TRBJ2-4; no reliable D call. The J call may be wrong; the DNA end is better matched by TRBJ2-7. In nucleotides, the CDR3 is TGTGCCATCAGTGAGCATGATGGATACGAGCAGTACTTC. Its translation: CAISEHDGYEQYF.